These T cell receptor beta chains were read from a single sample in a study of blood T cell repertoires in COVID-19. Only in-frame clones appear in the TCRdb table, and some are missing; sequencing was by immunoSEQ multiplex PCR. This sample carries about 73,000 clones, 65% to 85% of them seen once, and the ten largest clones take more than 2%. The sample consisted of peripheral blood. The receptors were sampled from an older man with active or convalescent COVID-19. Both conserved end residues are part of each CDR3. Fields, in order: J gene, CDR3 length, D gene, V gene, clone size, CDR3 DNA, CDR3 protein. D genes are given only for firm matches. Size is stated for part of the rows, as once, few or many counts, or as a class when the clone is expanded.

TRBJ1-6,13,.,TRBV6-5,once,TGTGCCAGCAGGACCCATCGGGATTCACCCCTCCACTTT,CASRTHRDSPLHF
TRBJ1-5,15,TRBD1,TRBV7-8,.,TGTGCCAGCAGCTTAGTAACAGGGGCCGGCCAGCCCCAGCATTTT,CASSLVTGAGQPQHF
TRBJ2-5,15,.,TRBV6-1,.,TGTGCCAGCAGTGAAAATTTGTGGGGGCTACAGACCCAGTACTTC,CASSENLWGLQTQYF
TRBJ1-3,16,.,TRBV2,.,TGTGCCAGCAGTGAAATGGGCCCCCTCTCTGGAAACACCATATATTTT,CASSEMGPLSGNTIYF
TRBJ1-2,14,.,TRBV27,few,TGTGCCAGCAGTCTAAGCATGGGGCTCGAGGGCTACACCTTC,CASSLSMGLEGYTF
TRBJ2-1,16,TRBD1,TRBV27,once,TGTGCCAGCAGTCGGCGGACAGGGGGCATTTACAATGAGCAGTTCTTC,CASSRRTGGIYNEQFF
TRBJ2-3,15,TRBD2,TRBV5-4,.,TGTGCCAGCAGCCGCCAGCGGGGGGGCCGCGATACGCAGTATTTT,CASSRQRGGRDTQYF
TRBJ2-1,17,.,TRBV2,.,TGTGCCAGCAGTGAAGATCATTTTATCGGACTCGACAATGAGCAGTTCTTC,CASSEDHFIGLDNEQFF
TRBJ1-5,23,.,TRBV18,.,TGTGCCAGTCCTCGGGGAGTAAACAGAAAGACTCTAAATCTACGACGGGGCAATCAGCCCCAGCATTTT,CASPRGVNRKTLNLRRGNQPQHF
TRBJ2-3,14,.,TRBV24-1,.,TGTGCCACCAGTGACCGTATTAGCACAGATACGCAGTATTTT,CATSDRISTDTQYF
TRBJ1-1,15,.,TRBV10-3,.,TGTGCCATCAGTGAGTCGTTAGGGGGGAACACTGAAGCTTTCTTT,CAISESLGGNTEAFF
TRBJ1-1,14,TRBD1,TRBV5-1,.,TGCGCCAGCGCCTTACAGGGGATGAACACTGAAGCTTTCTTT,CASALQGMNTEAFF
TRBJ1-1,14,TRBD1,TRBV11-3,.,TGTGCCAGCAGATCGACAGGGAGAAGGACTGAAGCTTTCTTT,CASRSTGRRTEAFF
TRBJ2-1,19,TRBD2,TRBV9,.,TGTGCCAGCAGCGTAGTTGGTGGTAGCGGGGTCAGCTCCTACAATGAGCAGTTCTTC,CASSVVGGSGVSSYNEQFF
TRBJ2-3,12,.,TRBV6-2/TRBV6-3,.,TGTGCCAGCAGCCCGACTACGGATACGCAGTATTTT,CASSPTTDTQYF
TRBJ2-5,11,.,TRBV30,.,TGTGCCTGGAGAAACAAAGAGACCCAGTACTTC,CAWRNKETQYF
TRBJ2-7,14,TRBD2,TRBV5-1,.,TGCGCCAGCAGCCCCCGTTTGCGGGGGGTTGAGCAGTACTTC,CASSPRLRGVEQYF
TRBJ1-5,15,.,TRBV6-1,.,TGTGCCAGCAGTGATCTCGCAGGGGTGGGTCAGCCCCAGCATTTT,CASSDLAGVGQPQHF
TRBJ2-7,12,TRBD2,TRBV2,.,TGTGCCAGCAGGGGGGGGACCTACGAGCAGTACTTC,CASRGGTYEQYF
TRBJ1-4,11,.,TRBV30,.,TGTGCCTGGAGTCGACAAGAAAAACTGTTTTTT,CAWSRQEKLFF
TRBJ2-7,14,.,TRBV2,.,TGTGCCAGCAGTGATGACAGGACCAACTACGAGCAGTACTTC,CASSDDRTNYEQYF
TRBJ2-1,15,TRBD1,TRBV6-5,.,TGTGCCAGCAGGAGGACAGGGGGGGAGTACAATGAGCAGTTCTTC,CASRRTGGEYNEQFF
TRBJ2-3,15,TRBD2,TRBV7-2,.,TGTGCCAGCAGCCGCGGGACTAGCGGCACAGATACGCAGTATTTT,CASSRGTSGTDTQYF
TRBJ2-7,13,.,TRBV6-2/TRBV6-3,.,TGTGCCAGCAGCCCCGGAGATTCCTACGAGCAGTACTTC,CASSPGDSYEQYF
TRBJ2-1,16,.,TRBV6-6,.,TGTGCCAGCAGGGGATCTGACAGGAGCTCCTACAATGAGCAGTTCTTC,CASRGSDRSSYNEQFF
TRBJ2-2,14,TRBD2,TRBV19,.,TGTGCCAGTAGAGAGGGAGGGCGTACCGGGGAGCTGTTTTTT,CASREGGRTGELFF
TRBJ1-2,12,.,TRBV3-1/TRBV3-2,.,TGTGCCAGCAGCCAAGATGTGAGTGGCTACACCTTC,CASSQDVSGYTF
TRBJ2-7,16,TRBD1,TRBV19,.,TGTGCCAGTAGTAGATCCGGGACAGAAAAAATCTACGAGCAGTACTTC,CASSRSGTEKIYEQYF
TRBJ2-7,13,.,TRBV6-5,.,TGTGCCGTCTGGGGCGGGGTGGCCTACGAGCAGTACTTC,CAVWGGVAYEQYF
TRBJ1-4,14,TRBD1,TRBV5-5,.,TGTGCCAGCAGCCGGACAGGGGGCGATGAAAAACTGTTTTTT,CASSRTGGDEKLFF
TRBJ1-5,15,.,TRBV27,.,TGTGCCAGCAGTTTGTTTGGTGGCAGAAATCAGCCCCAGCATTTT,CASSLFGGRNQPQHF
TRBJ2-2,14,.,TRBV19,.,TGTGCCAGTCTGGCTGTCCCGAACACCGGGGAGCTGTTTTTT,CASLAVPNTGELFF
TRBJ2-3,12,.,TRBV19,once,TGTGCCAGTAACAGGGTGGTAGATACGCAGTATTTT,CASNRVVDTQYF
TRBJ2-1,16,TRBD2,TRBV5-1,.,TGCGCCAGCAGCTTGGATGGCGGGAGCACCTACAATGAGCAGTTCTTC,CASSLDGGSTYNEQFF
TRBJ2-2,15,.,TRBV12-5,.,TGTGCTAGTGGTCGAGGGGGATATGACACCGGGGAGCTGTTTTTT,CASGRGGYDTGELFF
TRBJ1-3,16,.,TRBV2,.,TGTGCCAGCAGGGGCTCAGAAGTAGGCTCTGGAAACACCATATATTTT,CASRGSEVGSGNTIYF
TRBJ1-2,15,.,TRBV18,.,TGTGCCAGCTCACCAGGGGCAGGGCTGGACTATGGCTACACCTTC,CASSPGAGLDYGYTF
TRBJ2-5,15,TRBD1,TRBV5-4,once,TGTGCCAGCACCCCCGGGGACAGGGTAACCGAGACCCAGTACTTC,CASTPGDRVTETQYF
TRBJ2-7,19,.,TRBV6-2/TRBV6-3,once,TGTGCCAGCAGTTACTCGACGTCGTCTAGACAGGTGGTTTCCTACGAGCAGTACTTC,CASSYSTSSRQVVSYEQYF
TRBJ1-1,12,.,TRBV19,.,TGTGCCAGTGATGACAGGAACACTGAAGCTTTCTTT,CASDDRNTEAFF
TRBJ1-1,13,.,TRBV7-9,.,TGTGCCAGCACCCTCGGGGGGCACACTGAAGCTTTCTTT,CASTLGGHTEAFF